A selection of T cell receptor beta chains follows, all from one sample in a study of blood T cell repertoires in COVID-19. TCRdb keeps only in-frame clones here, not all; method: immunoSEQ multiplex PCR. The sample has fewer than 250,000 clones; 82% are singletons. Sequencing was done on a sample of peripheral blood. These receptors all stem from a woman of 80 years or more with acute or convalescent COVID-19. The CDR3 runs from the conserved cysteine through the conserved F or W. Each record gives: D gene, clone size, V gene, J gene, CDR3 DNA, CDR3 protein. A D gene is named only where the DNA matches it firmly. Clone size is given for some rows only: seen once, a few or many times, or a class if the clone is expanded.

>.|.|TRBV5-1|TRBJ1-1
TGCGCCAGCAGGCCGCAGGGCAGCAGCACTGAAGCTTTCTTT
CASRPQGSSTEAFF
>.|.|TRBV5-4|TRBJ2-5
TGTGCCAGCAGCTTGGCCACAGGGGAGACCCAGTACTTC
CASSLATGETQYF
>TRBD2|.|TRBV5-1|TRBJ2-7
TGCGCCAGCAGCTTGGGTCTAGCGGTGGACGAGCAGTACTTC
CASSLGLAVDEQYF
>TRBD1|few|TRBV2|TRBJ1-6
TGTGCCAGCAGAGGACAGGGGGCAGGATTTTCACCCCTCCACTTT
CASRGQGAGFSPLHF
>.|.|TRBV7-9|TRBJ1-3
TGTGCCAGCAGCTTATCGGGGGGAAACACCATATATTTT
CASSLSGGNTIYF
>TRBD2|once|TRBV5-1|TRBJ2-1
TGCGCCAGCAGCTCTTTACTAGCGGGGGTCTACAATGAGCAGTTCTTC
CASSSLLAGVYNEQFF
>.|.|TRBV11-1|TRBJ1-1
TGTGCCAGCAGCTTAACGAGGGGGTCCAACACTGAAGCTTTCTTT
CASSLTRGSNTEAFF
>.|.|TRBV7-9|TRBJ1-2
TGTGCCAGCAGTTTAACCGGGGTAAACTATGGCTACACCTTC
CASSLTGVNYGYTF
>.|.|TRBV4-1|TRBJ1-1
TGCGCCAGCAGCCAAGAACATTCCGGGGGCACTGAAGCTTTCTTT
CASSQEHSGGTEAFF
>.|.|TRBV14|TRBJ2-7
TGTGCCAGCAGCCAAGATCTCAGTTACGAGCAGTACTTC
CASSQDLSYEQYF
>.|.|TRBV20-1|TRBJ2-5
TGCAGTGCTAGTCAGAGGCTAGCTTGGGAGACCCAGTACTTC
CSASQRLAWETQYF
>.|.|TRBV20-1|TRBJ1-3
TGCAGTGCTAGTTCGGGGTCTGGAAACACCATATATTTT
CSASSGSGNTIYF
>.|.|TRBV11-2|TRBJ1-2
TGTGCCAGCAGTCCTAACAGGGTTGGGTATGGCTACACCTTC
CASSPNRVGYGYTF
>TRBD2|.|TRBV14|TRBJ2-1
TGTGCCAGCAGCCAAGATCTAGCGGGAGTATCTGAGCAGTTCTTC
CASSQDLAGVSEQFF
>TRBD1|.|TRBV3-1/TRBV3-2|TRBJ1-1
TGTGCCAGCAGCCCCGGGGCAGGGGGCTATTTTAACACTGAAGCTTTCTTT
CASSPGAGGYFNTEAFF
>TRBD1|.|TRBV5-1|TRBJ1-5
TGCGCCAGCAGCGTGAGGACAGGAGGTCAGCCCCAGCATTTT
CASSVRTGGQPQHF
>TRBD2|.|TRBV7-2|TRBJ2-2
TGTGCCAGCAGCTTTTCGGGAGGCCCCGGGGAGCTGTTTTTT
CASSFSGGPGELFF
>TRBD1|.|TRBV27|TRBJ1-2
TGTGCCAGCAGGACAAATCCGGGACAGGGTATGGGTGGCTACACCTTC
CASRTNPGQGMGGYTF
>.|.|TRBV4-2|TRBJ1-1
TGTGCCAGCAGCCAACAATTGAACACTGAAGCTTTCTTT
CASSQQLNTEAFF
>.|.|TRBV28|TRBJ1-3
TGTGCCAGCCCCTATCCGAACACCATATATTTT
CASPYPNTIYF
>TRBD1|.|TRBV2|TRBJ1-3
TGTGCCAGCAGGCCCGAGGGGGCCTCTGGAAACACCATATATTTT
CASRPEGASGNTIYF
>TRBD1|.|TRBV27|TRBJ2-3
TGTGCCAGCAGTCGAGATAGGGGGCGAAATCTCCCCGGCACAGATACGCAGTATTTT
CASSRDRGRNLPGTDTQYF
>TRBD1|.|TRBV3-1/TRBV3-2|TRBJ2-7
TGTGCCAGCAGCCGATCGACAGGGAGTTTCTCCTACGAGCAGTACTTC
CASSRSTGSFSYEQYF
>TRBD1|.|TRBV5-1|TRBJ1-2
TGCGCCAGCAGCTTGCGAGGGACAGTGGGAGATGGCTACACCTTC
CASSLRGTVGDGYTF
>.|.|TRBV15|TRBJ2-5
TGTGCCACCAGCAGTAAAACTAGAAATAAAGAGACCCAGTACTTC
CATSSKTRNKETQYF
>TRBD2|.|TRBV7-3|TRBJ2-3
TGTGCCAGCAGCATGGGACTAGCGGGGGTCACAGATACGCAGTATTTT
CASSMGLAGVTDTQYF
>TRBD2|.|TRBV6-5|TRBJ2-7
TGTGCCAGCAGTTACCAGACTAGCGGGGGCTACGAGCAGTACTTC
CASSYQTSGGYEQYF
>TRBD2|once|TRBV6-4|TRBJ2-1
TGTGCCAGCAGTGAACAAGCGGGAGGACGTGAGCAGTTCTTC
CASSEQAGGREQFF
>.|.|TRBV30|TRBJ1-5
TGTGCCTGGAGTGCGGGGAACGCGGGCTTCAATCAGCCCCAGCATTTT
CAWSAGNAGFNQPQHF
>TRBD2|.|TRBV19|TRBJ2-1
TGTGCCAGTACGAGACTAGCGGGAGGAGTAAATGAGCAGTTCTTC
CASTRLAGGVNEQFF
>TRBD2|.|TRBV6-6|TRBJ2-5
TGTGCCAGCGCGGGGTTAGCGGGGGGGCGTGTACAGACCCAGTACTTC
CASAGLAGGRVQTQYF
>.|few|TRBV18|TRBJ2-7
TGTGCCAGCTCACCAAGGGGCGGTGGGTCCTACGAGCAGTACTTC
CASSPRGGGSYEQYF
>.|.|TRBV28|TRBJ1-1
TGTGCCAGCAGCCCCCCCAGACTCGGGGACATGAACACTGAAGCTTTCTTT
CASSPPRLGDMNTEAFF
>.|.|TRBV9|TRBJ2-1
TGTGCCAGCAGCGTAGAGGACTCCATCTACATTTTGAATGAGCAGTTCTTC
CASSVEDSIYILNEQFF
>TRBD1|.|TRBV5-6|TRBJ1-5
TGTGCCAGCAGCAACCAAGTCGGGACAGCCAGCAATCAGCCCCAGCATTTT
CASSNQVGTASNQPQHF
>.|.|TRBV20-1|TRBJ1-1
TGCAGTGCTAGTTTGAGGCCCCCGAACGCTGAAGCTTTCTTT
CSASLRPPNAEAFF
>TRBD1|.|TRBV28|TRBJ2-5
TGTGCCAGCAGCACACACCTCGGGACAGGGGGGGAGACCCAGTACTTC
CASSTHLGTGGETQYF
>.|.|TRBV5-5|TRBJ1-1
TGTGCCAGCAGCCCCTGGCTCAAGAACACTGAAGCTTTCTTT
CASSPWLKNTEAFF
>.|.|TRBV7-8|TRBJ2-1
TGTGCCAGCAGCTTAGAAGTCCGGTACAATGAGCAGTTCTTC
CASSLEVRYNEQFF
>.|.|TRBV7-8|TRBJ1-4
TGTGCCAGCAGCCGCGCGAGGAGAACTAATGAAAAACTGTTTTTT
CASSRARRTNEKLFF
>TRBD1|.|TRBV27|TRBJ1-5
TGTGCCAGCAGGAAGGACAGGGCCGCTAATCAGCCCCAGCATTTT
CASRKDRAANQPQHF
>.|.|TRBV6-2/TRBV6-3|TRBJ1-5
TGTGCCAGCAGTTACTCGTTTGGCGAAGGACCCAGGGATAGCAATCAGCCCCAGCATTTT
CASSYSFGEGPRDSNQPQHF
>TRBD1|.|TRBV6-1|TRBJ2-3
TGTGCCAGCAGTGAACCGGGACAGGGGACAGATACGCAGTATTTT
CASSEPGQGTDTQYF
>.|.|TRBV18|TRBJ1-6
TGTGCCAGCTCACCCTACAGGGATTCACCCCTCCACTTT
CASSPYRDSPLHF
>.|.|TRBV29-1|TRBJ1-4
TGCAGCGTTGAATCCGGGTACGAGGGAAAACTGTTTTTT
CSVESGYEGKLFF
>.|.|TRBV2|TRBJ1-1
TGTGCCAGCACTACACAGGGTAACACTGAAGCTTTCTTT
CASTTQGNTEAFF
>TRBD1|.|TRBV6-5|TRBJ2-7
TGTGCCAGCAGCTCGACAGGGGTTTACGAGCAGTACTTC
CASSSTGVYEQYF
>.|.|TRBV6-5|TRBJ1-1
TGTGCCAGCAGTCCCCGTGGGAGGGGGAACACTGAAGCTTTCTTT
CASSPRGRGNTEAFF
>.|.|TRBV5-6|TRBJ1-6
TGTGCCAGCAGCTCAAATTCATATTCACCCCTCCACTTT
CASSSNSYSPLHF
>TRBD1|once|TRBV6-2/TRBV6-3|TRBJ1-2
TGTGCCAGCAGTTCGTGGACAGGGCTTTCTGGCTACACCTTC
CASSSWTGLSGYTF
>.|.|TRBV27|TRBJ2-7
TGTGCCAGCAGTCCATCTCCCAACAGGGACCGGAGAGAGCAGTACTTC
CASSPSPNRDRREQYF